One and the same sample provided the 6 T cell receptor beta chains below, sequenced in a study of response to subunit inactivated influenza vaccine. TCRdb independently ran MiXCR on the RT-PCR reads; one entry per CDR3 protein. Among roughly 540,000 distinct CDR3 sequences listed, under 30% were seen once. This same sample was also taken into another study, of T cells expressing NK-cell markers. That work contributes: TCR beta cDNA was generated via 5'RACE template switching incorporating UMIs.

Specimen: CD4+ T cells sorted from PBMCs, collected 11 to 12 days after vaccination. All receptors come from a man in his fifties or sixties who received an inactivated influenza vaccine.

Only a few counts were recorded for this clonotype. V gene TRBV20-1 combines with J gene TRBJ1-6, with D perhaps TRBD1 (5 bases). The germline gives CDR1 DFQATT, CDR2 SNEGSKA (reference sequence). V was clipped by 5 bases and J by 14 bases, with 25 bases between them. The CDR3 has 15 residues. The CDR3 region is CSAGGARGNLMALHF. The CDR3, as DNA: TGCAGTGCTGGGGGAGCTCGGGGCAATTTGATGGCCCTCCACTTT.

This clonotype has a handful of counts. The rearrangement uses TRBV5-1 and TRBJ2-7; 10 nucleotides align to TRBD2. The CDR3 sequence is 15 residues long. V lost 1 base to trimming and J lost 4 bases; unmatched junction nucleotides: 5. The V gene's germline CDR1 is SGHRS and CDR2 YFSETQ. CDR3 loop: CASSLRAGGPYEQYF. In DNA, the CDR3 is TGCGCCAGCAGCTTGCGAGCGGGAGGGCCGTACGAGCAGTACTTC.

This clonotype appeared a few times. The chain couples TRBV29-1 to TRBJ1-4, with a tentative D call TRBD1 (5 bases). V was shortened by 6 bases and J by 7 bases, with 9 bases between the two germline ends. Germline assignment: CDR1 SQVTM and CDR2 ANQGSEA. The CDR3 length is 11 residues. CDR3 bases: TGCAGCGTCTTGGGGGGTGAAAAACTGTTTTTT. Translating gives CSVLGGEKLFF.

This clonotype was picked up a small number of times. This sequence joins TRBV4-2 and TRBJ1-3; D is possibly TRBD1 (6 bases). The CDR3 runs to 15 residues. CDR1 and CDR2 (germline): LGHNA, YNFKEQ. With 0 bases removed from V and 4 bases from J, the gap between germline ends came to 10 bases. CDR3 sequence (DNA): TGTGCCAGCAGCCAAGACGGGGGCAGAGGAAACACCATATATTTT. Translated: CASSQDGGRGNTIYF.

The rearrangement links TRBV7-9 to TRBJ2-5; no clear D gene. Germline loops: CDR1 SEHNR, CDR2 FQNEAQ (reference sequence). V was trimmed by 1 base and J by 5 bases, leaving 11 bases between them. This CDR3 comprises 14 residues. This chain's CDR3 is CASSLGPNRETQYF. The DNA of the CDR3 is TGTGCCAGCAGCTTAGGCCCAAATAGGGAGACCCAGTACTTC. Combining the CDR3 with reference TRBV7-9 and TRBJ2-5 gives the whole variable domain DTGVSQNPRHKITKRGQNVTFRCDPISEHNRLYWYRQTLGQGPEFLTYFQNEAQLEKSRLLSDRFSAERPKGSFSTLEIQRTEQGDSAMYLCASSLGPNRETQYFGPGTRLLVL.

This clonotype has just a few counts. The chain couples TRBV7-2 to TRBJ2-7; D is possibly TRBD1 (5 bases). The germline CDR1 and CDR2 sequences are SGHTA and FQGNSA. Trimming pared 1 base from V and 4 bases from J, leaving 14 bases between. CDR3 length equals 15 residues. The CDR3 DNA reads TGTGCCAGCAGCTTAGAGGGGCCCCTACAGTACGAGCAGTACTTC. Its translation is CASSLEGPLQYEQYF. The full variable domain, in which reference TRBV7-2 and TRBJ2-7 provide the parts outside the CDR3, is GAGVSQSPSNKVTEKGKDVELRCDPISGHTALYWYRQSLGQGLEFLIYFQGNSAPDKSGLPSDRFSAERTGGSVSTLTIQRTQQEDSAVYLCASSLEGPLQYEQYFGPGTRLTVT.